This TCR beta chain stems from a study of CD8 T cells in ankylosing spondylitis. Via MiXCR, TCRdb re-called the 5' RACE reads, giving one row per CDR3 protein. This sample has just under 95,000 distinct CDR3 sequences, with around 10% found just once. This clonotype came up many times. The sequenced sample was blood, either unsorted or a sorted T cell fraction (not recorded which). This clonotype was obtained from a male donor with ankylosing spondylitis or in good health (not recorded which).

CDR3 sequence: CASSSEVLGNTIYF. CDR3 coding DNA: TGCGCCAGCAGCTCGGAGGTTCTCGGAAACACCATATATTTT. The V and J genes are TRBV5-1 and TRBJ1-3, with D uncertain. The V end lost 3 bases, the J end lost 4 bases, and 11 bases lay between the germline ends. The germline V gene encodes CDR1 SGHRS and CDR2 YFSETQ. The CDR3 extends over 14 amino acids.